This note documents a single T cell receptor (beta chain) sequence. Its antigen is currently unknown. CDR1 is SGDLS and CDR2 is YYNGEE in the germline V gene. This CDR3 is built from 15 residues. With 1 base clipped from V and 2 bases from J, the junction kept 4 bases outside the gene matches. The assay was immunoSEQ multiplex PCR, and TCRdb's table has in-frame clones only and misses some. The table records 15,000 to 20,000 clones, roughly 80% of them present only once. The sample belongs to a study of pediatric ulcerative colitis. General study findings and limits: Rectal pinch biopsies may include blood-derived T cells. Total lymphocyte DNA, not sorted subsets, was the template.

During colonoscopy, one to two rectal pinch biopsies were collected. The V call is TRBV9, the J call TRBJ2-3; 7 bases fit TRBD2. The clonotype originates from a boy younger than 18 who was a control in a study of pediatric ulcerative colitis. The specimen was gut tissue. The CDR3 sequence: CASSVLAEYTDTQYF. CDR3 in DNA: TGTGCCAGCAGCGTACTAGCGGAATACACAGATACGCAGTATTTT. The full variable domain, with the rest looked up from reference TRBV9 and TRBJ2-3, is DSGVTQTPKHLITATGQRVTLRCSPRSGDLSVYWYQQSLDQGLQFLIQYYNGEERAKGNILERFSAQQFPDLHSELNLSSLELGDSALYFCASSVLAEYTDTQYFGPGTRLTVL.